Presented here are 18 T cell receptor beta chains from one specimen sequenced in a study of T cells in Graves' hyperthyroidism and ophthalmopathy. Template material for amplifying TCR beta CDR3 regions consisted of RNA transcripts. The study used the HTBI primer set for a first-round RT-PCR of the TCR CDR3. One entry per CDR3 protein, called by TCRdb with MiXCR from the multiplex PCR reads. The sample consists of about 570,000 distinct CDR3 sequences, about 15% of them appearing once. Source material: blood. The receptors were gathered from a woman in her forties with Graves' hyperthyroidism.

This clonotype was detected ten times or more. This chain joins TRBV28 and TRBJ2-1; tentative D call: TRBD1 (6 bases). V lost 6 bases, J lost 9 bases, and 15 bases lay in between. The CDR3 runs to 13 residues. Germline CDR1 MDHEN, CDR2 SYDVKM. CDR3 coding DNA: TGTGCCAGCAGATCCAGGGGTTGGCTTGAGCAGTTCTTC. It specifies CASRSRGWLEQFF. The complete variable domain, with remaining parts taken from reference TRBV28 and TRBJ2-1, reads DVKVTQSSRYLVKRTGEKVFLECVQDMDHENMFWYRQDPGLGLRLIYFSYDVKMKEKGDIPEGYSVSREKKERFSLILESASTNQTSMYLCASRSRGWLEQFFGPGTRLTVL.

There are many counts of this clonotype. This chain connects TRBV12-3 or TRBV12-4 to TRBJ2-7; D perhaps matches TRBD2 (6 bases). The CDR3 is 13 residues long. The V gene lost 6 bases and the J gene lost 3 bases, with 12 bases spanning the gap. In DNA form, the CDR3 reads TGTGCCAGCAGACTTGGGACTTTCTACGAGCAGTACTTC. Protein sequence: CASRLGTFYEQYF.

The chain has TRBV19 and TRBJ2-5, with 8 bases fitting TRBD1. This CDR3 is 15 amino acids long. Germline CDR1 and CDR2: LNHDA and SQIVND (reference sequence). The trim removed 7 bases at V and 4 bases at J, leaving 11 bases unmatched. Here the CDR3 reads CASTSRQGLSETQYF. CDR3 coding DNA: TGTGCCAGTACCTCTAGACAGGGGCTCTCAGAGACCCAGTACTTC.

This clonotype was counted many times. This chain links TRBV5-1 with TRBJ2-7; D not resolved. The CDR3 is 15 amino acids. The V gene lost 0 bases and the J gene lost 4 bases, with 14 bases spanning the gap. Germline V lookup: CDR1 SGHRS, CDR2 YFSETQ. CDR3 in DNA: TGCGCCAGCAGCTTGGGGGGTCTTTCCCGTTACGAGCAGTACTTC. Encoded protein: CASSLGGLSRYEQYF.

This clonotype was seen a handful of times. V is TRBV14 and J is TRBJ2-5; possible D gene TRBD1, 6 bases. Germline V gives CDR1 SGHDN, CDR2 FVKESK. V was trimmed by 0 bases and J by 10 bases, leaving 9 bases between them. The CDR3 has 12 residues. The CDR3 DNA follows: TGTGCCAGCAGCCAAGATAGGGGGAGCCAGTACTTC. Translated: CASSQDRGSQYF.

This clonotype came up many times. The DNA of the CDR3 is TGTGCCTGGAGTCCTGGGGATGGTTGGATCTACGAGCAGTACTTC. Its protein product is CAWSPGDGWIYEQYF. V usage is TRBV30 and J usage is TRBJ2-7; D uncertain. The CDR3 length is 15 residues. Germline CDR1 GTSNPN, CDR2 SVGIG (reference sequence). Trimming pared 2 bases from V and 3 bases from J, leaving 17 bases between.

This clonotype came up many times. The J gene is TRBJ2-7, the V gene TRBV28, with D perhaps assigned TRBD1 or TRBD2 (5 bases each). V was shortened by 3 bases and J by 4 bases, with 10 bases between the two germline ends. The germline V gene encodes CDR1 MDHEN and CDR2 SYDVKM. The CDR3 covers 13 residues. Written as DNA, the CDR3 is TGTGCCAGCAGTTTCGGGACGGGTTACGAGCAGTACTTC. This sequence encodes CASSFGTGYEQYF.

This clonotype was detected ten times or more. The chain recombines TRBV12-3 or TRBV12-4 with TRBJ1-1; D unclear. There are 13 residues in the CDR3. V shed 5 bases and J shed 7 bases, with 14 bases lying between them. The CDR3 sequence: CASSPPEGFEAFF. Here the CDR3 DNA reads TGTGCCAGCAGTCCCCCTGAAGGTTTTGAAGCTTTCTTT.

This clonotype was seen at least ten times. This chain joins TRBV15 and TRBJ2-5; D gene unclear. Looked up from germline, CDR1 is LNHNV and CDR2 is YYDKDF (reference sequence). The CDR3 loop spans 14 amino acids. V was trimmed by 0 bases and J by 2 bases, leaving 7 bases between them. The CDR3 region is CATSRDLRQETQYF. The DNA of the CDR3 is TGTGCCACCAGCAGAGATCTCAGACAAGAGACCCAGTACTTC.

In this sample, this clonotype turned up many times. The chain recombines TRBV7-8 with TRBJ2-5; 7 nucleotides align to TRBD2. The CDR3 has 16 amino acids. V gave up 1 base and J gave up 5 bases; unmatched junction bases: 10. Germline V gene lookup returns CDR1 SGHVS and CDR2 FQNEAQ. This chain's CDR3 is CASSLVGGGGVETQYF. CDR3 DNA: TGTGCCAGCAGCTTAGTGGGCGGCGGGGGAGTGGAGACCCAGTACTTC.

This clonotype showed up many times. V gene TRBV12-3 or TRBV12-4 combines with J gene TRBJ2-3; 11 bases are shared with TRBD2. The V and J ends lost 2 bases and 5 bases, in that order; junction bases with no gene match: 15. This CDR3 spans 19 amino acids. CDR3 coding DNA: TGTGCCAGCAGTTTATCACTAGCGGGAGTTAAGCACGGGTTAGATACGCAGTATTTT. Translated: CASSLSLAGVKHGLDTQYF.

This clonotype was observed many times. The chain uses TRBV10-1 and TRBJ2-5, with unresolved D. The CDR3 is made up of 14 amino acids. V gave up 3 bases and J gave up 1 base, with 9 bases separating them. Germline V gives CDR1 WNHNN, CDR2 SYGVQD (reference sequence). The CDR3, as DNA: TGCGCCAGCAGTGAATCAGGAGCCCAAGAGACCCAGTACTTC. This encodes CASSESGAQETQYF.

The rearrangement uses TRBV19 and TRBJ1-5, with D unclear. Trimming left V 1 base short and J 1 base short, with 8 bases between. Germline V gives CDR1 LNHDA, CDR2 SQIVND (reference sequence). The CDR3 has 15 residues. CDR3 in amino acids: CASSIALGSNQPQHF. CDR3 DNA: TGTGCCAGTAGTATAGCTCTGGGGAGCAATCAGCCCCAGCATTTT.

About this clonotype itself: This may come from a read error, since a much larger clone is one base off. The rearrangement uses TRBV12-3 or TRBV12-4 and TRBJ1-2; TRBD1 agrees at 8 bases. There are 14 residues in the CDR3. V lost 5 bases, J lost 6 bases, and 8 bases stayed unmatched. The CDR3 DNA is TGTGCCAGCAGTCGGCGGACAGGGACTAATGGCTACACCTTC. Amino acid sequence: CASSRRTGTNGYTF.

In its sample, this clonotype was seen many times. Germline and junction disagree at one end, which may indicate a read error. The V call is TRBV7-2, the J call TRBJ2-1, with 8 bases identical to TRBD2. CDR3 length equals 15 residues. CDR1 and CDR2 (germline): SGHTA, FQGNSA. In DNA, the CDR3 is TGTGCCAGCAGTTTAGCGGGACTTGGCTACAATGAGCAGTTCTTC. Its translation is CASSLAGLGYNEQFF.

The chain combines TRBV5-5 with TRBJ2-1, with 9 bases lining up with TRBD2. This CDR3 region has 18 residues. Germline V gene lookup returns CDR1 SGHKS and CDR2 YYEKEE (reference sequence). The junction had 15 bases not matched to a gene; V was cut back by 1 base and J by 7 bases. In DNA, the CDR3 is TGTGCCAGCAGCTTGACCGGTTCGACGGCTAGCGGGAAAAATGAGCAGTTCTTC. Translating gives CASSLTGSTASGKNEQFF.

The table lists this clonotype with many counts. V and J are TRBV12-3 or TRBV12-4 and TRBJ2-7; D is perhaps TRBD1 or TRBD2 (6 bases each). V was trimmed by 3 bases and J by 2 bases, leaving 17 bases between them. This CDR3 region has 16 residues. CDR3 bases: TGTGCCAGCAGTTTTGGCAAGGGGGGTTGGGCCTACGAGCAGTACTTC. It specifies CASSFGKGGWAYEQYF.

This clonotype has at least ten counts. The chain couples TRBV10-2 to TRBJ2-1, with 8 bases fitting TRBD1. V lost 6 bases to trimming and J lost 5 bases; unmatched junction nucleotides: 12. This CDR3 spans 16 amino acids. Germline V gene lookup returns CDR1 WSHSY and CDR2 SAAADI. The CDR3 spells CASRGSGQGFDNEQFF. DNA of the CDR3: TGCGCCAGCAGAGGATCAGGACAGGGTTTCGACAATGAGCAGTTCTTC.